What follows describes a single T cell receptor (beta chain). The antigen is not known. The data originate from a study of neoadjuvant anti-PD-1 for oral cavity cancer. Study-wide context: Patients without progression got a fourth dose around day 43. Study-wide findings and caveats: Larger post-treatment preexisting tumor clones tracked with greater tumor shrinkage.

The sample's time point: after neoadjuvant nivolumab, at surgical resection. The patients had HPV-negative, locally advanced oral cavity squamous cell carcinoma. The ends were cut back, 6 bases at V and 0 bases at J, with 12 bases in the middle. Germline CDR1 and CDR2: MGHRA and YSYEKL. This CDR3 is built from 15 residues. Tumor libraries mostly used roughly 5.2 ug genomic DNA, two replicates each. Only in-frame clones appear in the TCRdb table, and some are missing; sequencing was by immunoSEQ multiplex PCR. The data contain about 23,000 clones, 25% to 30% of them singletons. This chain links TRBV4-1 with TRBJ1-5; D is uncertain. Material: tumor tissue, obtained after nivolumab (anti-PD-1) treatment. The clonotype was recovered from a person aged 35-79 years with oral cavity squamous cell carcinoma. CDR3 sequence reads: CASRYAFGSNQPQHF. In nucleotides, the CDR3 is TGCGCCAGCAGATACGCATTCGGTAGCAATCAGCCCCAGCATTTT.